A single T cell receptor (beta chain) is shown here with its context. It has no known antigen specificity. There are no base qualities to consult, and no much larger clone falls within one base. CDR1 and CDR2 are read off the germline V gene as SGHAT and FQNNGV. Inclusive of the bounding cysteine and phenylalanine, the CDR3 is 14 residues long. CDR3 DNA is the only sequence kept; it has 42 bases, read in frame from the first base. Trimming removed 4 bases from V and 3 bases from J; the gene matches leave 3 bases unexplained. TCRbeta chain sequencing was performed with the immunoSEQ platform. In the authors' own workflow: Pooled Treg repertoires yielded 56,000 or so distinct TCRbeta sequences from patients and 90,000 to 100,000 from healthy donors. Public Treg TCRbeta sequences were defined as those shared by two or more individuals and were then searched for in Tconv repertoires. Differences between groups were assessed using Mann-Whitney U tests with Bonferroni-Dunn correction in GraphPad Prism 7.03. The clones in this table, taken by TCRdb from immuneACCESS, are in-frame only. Not every clone is retained; where verified, under half of the shortfall comes from an unresolved V gene, and the cause of the rest is unknown. The DNA gave D and trimming, while V, J and clone size come from that table. Across this sample there are about 21,000 clones, with about 94% seen only once. The ten most abundant clones make up less than 2% of the sample.

This sample is drawn from a study of B cell selection in AIRE deficiency (dated by TCRdb to the late 2010s). For the study in its entirety: TCRbeta repertoires of sorted blood CD4+ conventional T cells and regulatory T cells were compared between AIRE-deficient patients and healthy controls. The TCR-sequenced cohort comprised about 5 AIRE-deficient APECED patients and about 5 healthy control donors. Study-wide findings and limitations: Tconv and Treg cells from AIRE-deficient patients showed TCRBV gene usage, CDR3 length and TCR diversity similar to those of healthy donors. Roughly 30.6% of the Treg TCRbeta sequences shared among healthy donors turned up in patient Tconv cells, suggesting that Treg-biased clones are diverted into the Tconv compartment. Sequencing covered only TCRbeta chains, and approximately 37% of shared healthy-donor Treg sequences were also present in healthy Tconv, possibly due to differing TCRalpha chains. Of about 4,000 shared Treg TCRbeta sequences, 30% to 40% were shared only among healthy donors and about 9.3% only among patients, suggesting less efficient Treg selection without AIRE. Shared Treg sequences had shorter CDR3s, which reflects a bias toward rearrangements containing few non-templated nucleotide insertions.

For sorting, regulatory T cells were defined as CD4+CD25hiCD127low/negative cells. AIRE-deficient patients had APECED syndrome. Tconv and Treg cells for TCRbeta sequencing were sorted on a FACSAria flow cytometer. The sorted cells were collected in 5-ml round-bottom polystyrene tubes, and the dry cell pellets were frozen at -80 degrees C prior to sequencing. The chain joins TRBV11-2 to TRBJ2-7, with 10 junctional bases fitting TRBD1. This receptor was identified in a human donor with AIRE deficiency. Input material: Tregs sorted from PBMCs. CDR3 reads: CASSSGQGSYEQYF. The nucleotide sequence is given as TGTGCCAGCAGCTCGGGACAGGGGAGCTACGAGCAGTACTTC.